Below, one T cell receptor (beta chain) is given with its context. The data derive from a study of T cell changes during pregnancy in multiple sclerosis. V lost 4 bases and J lost 4; bases outside the gene matches: 9. CDR3 length equals 16 residues. From germline, CDR1 is SGHDT and CDR2 YYEEEE. Clones were sequenced by immunoSEQ multiplex PCR, and TCRdb holds only the in-frame ones, with some missing. The sample has about 59,000 clones, around 91% seen once. The clonotype was recovered from a female donor in good health, enrolled as a control in a pregnancy study. J is TRBJ1-4 and V is TRBV5-6, with TRBD1 identical over 8 bases. Sample: peripheral blood, taken in the third trimester of pregnancy. CDR3 nucleotide sequence: TGTGCCAGCAGCAATCGACAGGGGCTGGGTAATGAAAAACTGTTTTTT. This sequence encodes CASSNRQGLGNEKLFF. Drawing the rest from reference TRBV5-6 and TRBJ1-4, the complete variable domain is DAGVTQSPTHLIKTRGQQVTLRCSPKSGHDTVSWYQQALGQGPQFIFQYYEEEERQRGNFPDRFSGHQFPNYSSELNVNALLLGDSALYLCASSNRQGLGNEKLFFGSGTQLSVL.